These 8 T cell receptor beta chains share one sample of origin, sequenced in a study of CD8+ T cells in alopecia areata. Treatment defined: oral pan-JAK inhibitor, 5-10 mg twice daily. Sequencing relied on a cDNA template that was reverse transcribed from extracted RNA. Here immunoSEQ multiplex PCR was the method, and the copy in TCRdb shows in-frame clones only, minus some. The sample yields roughly 100,000 clones, about nine tenths seen once. The sequenced sample was CD8+ T cells sorted from blood, obtained at approximately week 34, from a patient treated with tofacitinib. The source of these receptors is a human donor with alopecia areata.

The V gene is TRBV5-1, the J gene TRBJ2-1; either TRBD1 or TRBD2 may fit D (5 bases each). The CDR3 loop spans 14 amino acids. Trimming removed 0 bases at V and 7 bases at J, with 11 bases between. CDR1 SGHRS and CDR2 YFSETQ come from the germline V gene. Written as DNA, the CDR3 is TGCGCCAGCAGCTTGGACCTTGGGGGAAATGAGCAGTTCTTC. Protein sequence: CASSLDLGGNEQFF.

The chain recombines TRBV25-1 with TRBJ2-1; 7 nucleotides align to TRBD1. The length of the CDR3 is 12 residues. CDR1 and CDR2 (germline): MGHDK, SYGVNS. J gave up 9 bases and V 6 bases, and 5 bases lay outside the gene matches. The CDR3, as DNA: TGTGCCAGCAGCCAGGGGGTACCTGAGCAGTTCTTC. Translation gives CASSQGVPEQFF.

This chain joins TRBV6-1 and TRBJ2-7, with 10 bases identical to TRBD1. CDR3 length: 15 residues. From germline, CDR1 is MNHNS and CDR2 SASEGT. The ends lost 6 bases at V and 4 bases at J; junction bases unmatched: 9. This CDR3 reads CASSPDRGISYEQYF. The CDR3 DNA reads TGTGCCAGCAGCCCGGACAGGGGGATTTCTTACGAGCAGTACTTC.

V is TRBV4-1 and J is TRBJ2-7; 7 bases align to TRBD1. Unmatched junction bases numbered 8, after V lost 4 bases and J lost 2 bases. This CDR3 spans 15 amino acids. Germline V gene lookup returns CDR1 MGHRA and CDR2 YSYEKL. The CDR3, as DNA: TGCGCCAGCAGCCCCCAGACAGGGACGACCTACGAGCAGTACTTC. Residues: CASSPQTGTTYEQYF.

Concerning this clone itself: Different DNA sequences within this sample yield the same CDR3. The V gene is TRBV7-9, the J gene TRBJ2-7; unclear D gene. The ends were cut back, 0 bases at V and 5 bases at J, with 11 bases in the middle. The CDR3 runs 14 residues. Germline lookup yields CDR1 SEHNR and CDR2 FQNEAQ (reference sequence). The CDR3 DNA reads as TGTGCCAGCAGCTTAGCGCTAGGGCTGAACGAGCAGTACTTC. Its protein is CASSLALGLNEQYF.

V gene TRBV27 combines with J gene TRBJ2-3; TRBD1 agrees at 9 bases. This CDR3 has 17 amino acids. Losses at the gene ends were 1 base for V and 1 base for J; bases not matched to a gene: 6. The germline gives CDR1 MNHEY, CDR2 SMNVEV (reference sequence). The CDR3 DNA is TGTGCCAGCAGTTTATTGAGGACAGGGGTGGGCACAGATACGCAGTATTTT. As protein: CASSLLRTGVGTDTQYF.

V usage is TRBV9 and J usage is TRBJ2-7; D ambiguous. With 3 bases removed from V and 1 base from J, the gap between germline ends came to 11 bases. Germline CDR1 reads SGDLS; CDR2 reads YYNGEE. The length of the CDR3 is 14 residues. CDR3 DNA: TGTGCCAGCAGCGCGAGAACAGAATCCTACGAGCAGTACTTC. Protein product: CASSARTESYEQYF.

The chain employs TRBV6-5 and TRBJ2-7, with 9 bases matching TRBD1. CDR3 size: 14 residues. Germline assignment: CDR1 MNHEY and CDR2 SVGAGI. With 2 bases clipped from V and 2 bases from J, the junction kept 1 base outside the gene matches. CDR3 residues: CASSYNRGPYEQYF. The DNA of the CDR3 is TGTGCCAGCAGTTACAACAGGGGGCCCTACGAGCAGTACTTC.